This TCR beta chain was identified during a study of blood T cell repertoires in COVID-19. Study context: Collection of acute and convalescent COVID-19 samples took place in the United States, Italy and Spain. Sources were T cells, B-cell-depleted T cells, or PBMCs; the material itself was cDNA or gDNA.

The ends lost 7 bases at V and 8 bases at J; junction bases unmatched: 8. There are 14 residues in the CDR3. Germline lookup yields CDR1 SEHNR and CDR2 FQNEAQ (reference sequence). Per the study methods: Amplifying reference gene primers gave estimates of nucleated cell counts. Assay: immunoSEQ multiplex PCR; the TCRdb copy retains only in-frame clones and omits some. Clonal size and the V and J genes are those of that table, whereas D and trimming came from the DNA. The sample records roughly 300,000 clones, 85% being singletons. Participants spanned ages about 18 to 95 years and resided in roughly 22 US areas.

The sequenced material came from PBMCs or T cells enriched from blood (not recorded which). The receptor's source is a woman in her 50s who had recovered from COVID-19. The V call is TRBV7-9, the J call TRBJ1-4; the match to TRBD1 covers 9 bases. CDR3 coding DNA: TGTGCCAGCAACTCGGGACAGGGAAACGAAAAACTGTTTTTT. This sequence encodes CASNSGQGNEKLFF. The entire variable domain, with the rest obtained from reference TRBV7-9 and TRBJ1-4, is as follows: DTGVSQNPRHKITKRGQNVTFRCDPISEHNRLYWYRQTLGQGPEFLTYFQNEAQLEKSRLLSDRFSAERPKGSFSTLEIQRTEQGDSAMYLCASNSGQGNEKLFFGSGTQLSVL.